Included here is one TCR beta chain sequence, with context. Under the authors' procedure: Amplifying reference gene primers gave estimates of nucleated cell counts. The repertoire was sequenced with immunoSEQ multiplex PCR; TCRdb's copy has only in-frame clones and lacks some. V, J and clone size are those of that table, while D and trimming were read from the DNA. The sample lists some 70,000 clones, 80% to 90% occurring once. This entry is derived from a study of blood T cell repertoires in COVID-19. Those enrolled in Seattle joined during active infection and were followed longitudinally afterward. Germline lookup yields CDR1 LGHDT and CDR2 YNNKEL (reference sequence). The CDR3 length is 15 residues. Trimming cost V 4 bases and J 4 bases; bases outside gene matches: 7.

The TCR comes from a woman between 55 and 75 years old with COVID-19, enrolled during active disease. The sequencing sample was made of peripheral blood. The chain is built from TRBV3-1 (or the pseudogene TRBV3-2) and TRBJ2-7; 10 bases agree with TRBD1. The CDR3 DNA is TGTGCCAGCAGCCTGGGGGACAGGGGAGAATACGAGCAGTACTTC. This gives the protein CASSLGDRGEYEQYF.